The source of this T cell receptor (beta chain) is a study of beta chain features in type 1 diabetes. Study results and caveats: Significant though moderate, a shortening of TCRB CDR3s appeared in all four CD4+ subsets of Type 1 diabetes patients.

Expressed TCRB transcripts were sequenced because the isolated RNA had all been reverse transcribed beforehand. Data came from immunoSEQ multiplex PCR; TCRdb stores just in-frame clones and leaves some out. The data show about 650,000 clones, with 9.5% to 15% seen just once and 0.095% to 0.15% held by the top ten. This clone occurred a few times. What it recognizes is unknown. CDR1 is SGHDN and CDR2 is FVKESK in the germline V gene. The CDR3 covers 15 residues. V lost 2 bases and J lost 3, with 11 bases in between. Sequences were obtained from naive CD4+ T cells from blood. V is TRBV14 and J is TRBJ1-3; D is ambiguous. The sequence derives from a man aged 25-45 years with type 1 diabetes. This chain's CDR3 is CASSQLFSGGNTIYF. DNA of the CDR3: TGTGCCAGCAGCCAATTATTCAGCGGTGGAAACACCATATATTTT.